The sequence of this T cell receptor beta chain was determined in a study of blood T cell repertoires in COVID-19. Study summary: Samples representing acute and convalescent COVID-19 were sourced from the United States, Italy and Spain.

Germline lookup yields CDR1 SGHNT and CDR2 YENEEA. The CDR3 is 15 amino acids. Losses at the gene ends were 3 bases for V and 4 bases for J; bases not matched to a gene: 6. How the authors handled the data: The authors estimated nucleated cell counts from reference gene primer amplification. TCRdb's copy holds only in-frame clones and misses some; the assay was immunoSEQ multiplex PCR. The V and J calls and clone size come from that table; D and trimming were worked out from the DNA. The sample contains about 320,000 clones, around nine tenths of which appear only once. This clone came up many times. This clonotype was obtained from a woman aged 30 to 39 with COVID-19, enrolled during active disease. This sequence joins TRBV11-3 and TRBJ2-3, with TRBD2 matching over 8 bases. The sequenced sample was peripheral blood. For the CDR3, the DNA is TGTGCCAGCAGCTTTAGGACGGGGGGGCCAGATACGCAGTATTTT. Translation: CASSFRTGGPDTQYF.